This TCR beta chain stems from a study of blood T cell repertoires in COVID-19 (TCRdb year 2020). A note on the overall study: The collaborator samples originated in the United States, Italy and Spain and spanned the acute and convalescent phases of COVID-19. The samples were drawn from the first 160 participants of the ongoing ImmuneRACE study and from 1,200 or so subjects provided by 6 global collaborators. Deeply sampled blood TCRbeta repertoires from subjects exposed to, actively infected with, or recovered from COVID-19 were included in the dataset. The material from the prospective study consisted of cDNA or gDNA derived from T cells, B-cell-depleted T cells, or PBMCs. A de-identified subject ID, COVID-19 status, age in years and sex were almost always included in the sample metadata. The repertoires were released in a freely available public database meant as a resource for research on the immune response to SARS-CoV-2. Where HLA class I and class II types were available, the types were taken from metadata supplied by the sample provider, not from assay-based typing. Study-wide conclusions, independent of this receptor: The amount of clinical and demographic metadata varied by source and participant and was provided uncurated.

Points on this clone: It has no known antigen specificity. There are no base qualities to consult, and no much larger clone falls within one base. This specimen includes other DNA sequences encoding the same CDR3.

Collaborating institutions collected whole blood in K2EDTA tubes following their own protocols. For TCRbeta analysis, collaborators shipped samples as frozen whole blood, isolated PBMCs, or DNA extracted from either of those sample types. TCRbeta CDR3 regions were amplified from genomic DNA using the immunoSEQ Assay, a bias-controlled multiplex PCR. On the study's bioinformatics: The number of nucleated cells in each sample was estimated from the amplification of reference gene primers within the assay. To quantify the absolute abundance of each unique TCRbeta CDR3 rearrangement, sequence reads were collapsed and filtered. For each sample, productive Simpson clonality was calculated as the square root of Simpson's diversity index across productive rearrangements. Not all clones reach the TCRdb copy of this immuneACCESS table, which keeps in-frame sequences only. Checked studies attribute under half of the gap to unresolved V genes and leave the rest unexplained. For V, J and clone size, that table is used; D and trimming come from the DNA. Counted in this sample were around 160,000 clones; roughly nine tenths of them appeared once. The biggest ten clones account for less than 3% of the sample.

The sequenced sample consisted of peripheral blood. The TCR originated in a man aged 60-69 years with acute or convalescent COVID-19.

The CDR3 has the sequence CASSLDRGRTEAFF. The nucleotide sequence reads TGCGCCAGCAGCTTGGACAGGGGGAGGACTGAAGCTTTCTTT. The rearranged chain carries TRBV5-1 and TRBJ1-1; 8 bases in the junction line up with TRBD1. CDR1 and CDR2 (SGHRS, YFSETQ) derive from the germline V gene. At the junction V is shortened by 0 bases and J by 5 bases; bases outside the gene matches: 3. Its CDR3 holds 14 amino acids, cysteine through phenylalanine. The CDR3 DNA has 42 bases and is translated from base 1. Reference TRBV5-1 and TRBJ1-1 genes cover what lies past the CDR3, so the full variable domain is KAGVTQTPRYLIKTRGQQVTLSCSPISGHRSVSWYQQTPGQGLQFLFEYFSETQRNKGNFPGRFSGRQFSNSRSEMNVSTLELGDSALYLCASSLDRGRTEAFFGQGTRLTVV.